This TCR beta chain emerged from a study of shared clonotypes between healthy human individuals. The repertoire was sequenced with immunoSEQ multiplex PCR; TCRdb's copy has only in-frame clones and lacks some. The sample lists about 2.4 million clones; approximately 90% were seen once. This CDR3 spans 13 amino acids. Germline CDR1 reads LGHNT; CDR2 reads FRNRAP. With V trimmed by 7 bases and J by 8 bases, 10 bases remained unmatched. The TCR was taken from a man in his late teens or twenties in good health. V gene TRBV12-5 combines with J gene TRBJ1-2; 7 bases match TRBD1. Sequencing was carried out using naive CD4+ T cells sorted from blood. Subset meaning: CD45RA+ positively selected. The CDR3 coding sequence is TGTGCTAGTGTACGGGACAGCAACGGGGGCTACACCTTC. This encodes CASVRDSNGGYTF.